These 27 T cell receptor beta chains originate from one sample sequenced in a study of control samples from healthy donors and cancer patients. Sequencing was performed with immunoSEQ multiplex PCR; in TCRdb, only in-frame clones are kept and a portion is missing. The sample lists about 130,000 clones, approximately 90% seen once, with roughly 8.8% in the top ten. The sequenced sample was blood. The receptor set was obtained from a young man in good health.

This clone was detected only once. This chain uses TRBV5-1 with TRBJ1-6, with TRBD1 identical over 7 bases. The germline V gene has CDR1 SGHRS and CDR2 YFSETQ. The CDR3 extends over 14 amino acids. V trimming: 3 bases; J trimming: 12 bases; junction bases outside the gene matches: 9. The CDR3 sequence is CASSYMGQTEPLHF. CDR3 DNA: TGCGCCAGCAGCTACATGGGACAGACGGAACCCCTCCACTTT.

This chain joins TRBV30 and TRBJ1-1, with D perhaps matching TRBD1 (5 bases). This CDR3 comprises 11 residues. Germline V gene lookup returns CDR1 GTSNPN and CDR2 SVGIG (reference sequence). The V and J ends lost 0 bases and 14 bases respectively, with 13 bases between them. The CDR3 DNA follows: TGTGCCTGGAGTGTAGGTGGGGGTTTCTTCTTT. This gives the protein CAWSVGGGFFF.

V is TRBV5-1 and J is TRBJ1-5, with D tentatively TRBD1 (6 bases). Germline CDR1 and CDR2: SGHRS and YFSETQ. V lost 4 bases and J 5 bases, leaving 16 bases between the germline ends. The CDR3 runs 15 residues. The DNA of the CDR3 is TGCGCCAGCAGCCGGTCCGGGGGCTCGGATCAGCCCCAGCATTTT. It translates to CASSRSGGSDQPQHF.

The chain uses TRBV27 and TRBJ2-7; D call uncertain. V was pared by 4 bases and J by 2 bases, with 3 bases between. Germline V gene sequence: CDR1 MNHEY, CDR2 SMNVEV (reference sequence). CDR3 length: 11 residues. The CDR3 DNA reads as TGTGCCAGCAGTTCGACCTACGAGCAGTACTTC. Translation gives CASSSTYEQYF.

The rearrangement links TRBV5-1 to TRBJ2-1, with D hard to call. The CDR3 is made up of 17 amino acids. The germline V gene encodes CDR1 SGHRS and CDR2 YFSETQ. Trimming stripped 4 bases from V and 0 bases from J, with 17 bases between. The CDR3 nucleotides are TGCGCCAGCAGCGGGAACACCCTTTCACGCTCCTACAATGAGCAGTTCTTC. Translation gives CASSGNTLSRSYNEQFF.

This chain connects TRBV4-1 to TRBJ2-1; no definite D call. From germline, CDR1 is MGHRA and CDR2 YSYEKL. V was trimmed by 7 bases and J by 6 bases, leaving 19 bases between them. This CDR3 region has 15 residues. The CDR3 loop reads CASTPQPLGRNEQFF. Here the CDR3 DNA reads TGCGCCAGCACCCCGCAACCGCTGGGCCGCAATGAGCAGTTCTTC.

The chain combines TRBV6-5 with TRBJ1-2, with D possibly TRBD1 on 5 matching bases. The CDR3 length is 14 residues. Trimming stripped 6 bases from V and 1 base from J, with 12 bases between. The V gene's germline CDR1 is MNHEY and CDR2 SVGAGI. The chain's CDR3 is CASRPQGNNYGYTF. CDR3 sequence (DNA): TGTGCCAGCAGGCCCCAGGGAAATAACTATGGCTACACCTTC.

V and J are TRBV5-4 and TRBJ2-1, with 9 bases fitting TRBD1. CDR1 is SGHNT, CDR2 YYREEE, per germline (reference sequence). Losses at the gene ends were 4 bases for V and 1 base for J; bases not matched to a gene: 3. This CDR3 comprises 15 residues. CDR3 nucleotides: TGTGCCAGCAGCCCAGGACAGGGGTCCTACAATGAGCAGTTCTTC. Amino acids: CASSPGQGSYNEQFF.

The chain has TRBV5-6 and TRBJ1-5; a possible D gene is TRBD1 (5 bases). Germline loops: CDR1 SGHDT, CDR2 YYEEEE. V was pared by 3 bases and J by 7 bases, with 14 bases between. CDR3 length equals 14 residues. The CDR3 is CASSSALGGQPQHF. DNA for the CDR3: TGTGCCAGCAGCTCAGCCCTTGGGGGACAGCCCCAGCATTTT. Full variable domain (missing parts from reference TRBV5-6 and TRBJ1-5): DAGVTQSPTHLIKTRGQQVTLRCSPKSGHDTVSWYQQALGQGPQFIFQYYEEEERQRGNFPDRFSGHQFPNYSSELNVNALLLGDSALYLCASSSALGGQPQHFGDGTRLSIL.

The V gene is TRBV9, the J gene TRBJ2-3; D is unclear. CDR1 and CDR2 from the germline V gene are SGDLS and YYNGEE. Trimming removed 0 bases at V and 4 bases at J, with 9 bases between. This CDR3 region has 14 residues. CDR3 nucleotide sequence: TGTGCCAGCAGCGTAGAAGGAGTCTCAGATACGCAGTATTTT. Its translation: CASSVEGVSDTQYF.

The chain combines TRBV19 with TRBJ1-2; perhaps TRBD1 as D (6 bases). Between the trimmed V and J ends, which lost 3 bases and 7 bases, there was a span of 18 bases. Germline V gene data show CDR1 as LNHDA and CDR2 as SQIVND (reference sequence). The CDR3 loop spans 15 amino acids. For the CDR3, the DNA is TGTGCCAGTAGTATCTTCCTCCGGGGGGCGAGTGGCTACACCTTC. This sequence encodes CASSIFLRGASGYTF.

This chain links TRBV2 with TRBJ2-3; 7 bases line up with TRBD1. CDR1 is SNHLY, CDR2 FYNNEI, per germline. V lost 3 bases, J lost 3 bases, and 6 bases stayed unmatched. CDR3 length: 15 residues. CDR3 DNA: TGTGCCAGCAGTGACCTGGGACAGTCTACAGATACGCAGTATTTT. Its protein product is CASSDLGQSTDTQYF.

CDR3 sequence: CASSISGGNYGYTF. CDR3 nucleotide sequence: TGTGCCAGTAGTATTTCCGGCGGCAACTATGGCTACACCTTC. The V gene is TRBV19, the J gene TRBJ1-2; D remains unclear. Germline CDR1 reads LNHDA; CDR2 reads SQIVND (reference sequence). V shed 3 bases and J shed 2 bases, with 10 bases lying between them. The CDR3 spans 14 residues.

The CDR3 sequence: CASSQDWTSDDREQFF. The CDR3 DNA reads as TGTGCCAGCAGCCAAGATTGGACTAGTGACGACCGAGAGCAGTTCTTC. The chain has TRBV3-1 (or the pseudogene TRBV3-2) and TRBJ2-1, with 7 bases that match TRBD2. This CDR3 is built from 16 residues. Losses at the gene ends were 0 bases for V and 10 bases for J; bases not matched to a gene: 12. Germline values: CDR1 LGHDT, CDR2 YNNKEL (reference sequence).

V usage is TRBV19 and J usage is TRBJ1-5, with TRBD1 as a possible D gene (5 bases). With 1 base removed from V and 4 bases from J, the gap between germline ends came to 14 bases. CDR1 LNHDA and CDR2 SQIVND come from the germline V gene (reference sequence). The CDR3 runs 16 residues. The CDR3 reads CASSIAHDSGNQPQHF. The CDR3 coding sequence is TGTGCCAGTAGTATAGCCCACGACAGCGGGAATCAGCCCCAGCATTTT.

CDR3 sequence: CASSPPIFDRNSGNTIYF. Here the CDR3 DNA reads TGTGCCAGCTCACCACCGATCTTCGACAGGAACTCTGGAAACACCATATATTTT. The chain links TRBV18 to TRBJ1-3, with D maybe TRBD1 (6 bases). Germline CDR1 reads KGHSH; CDR2 reads LQKENI. V lost 0 bases to trimming and J lost 0 bases, with 15 bases between them. The CDR3 consists of 18 residues.

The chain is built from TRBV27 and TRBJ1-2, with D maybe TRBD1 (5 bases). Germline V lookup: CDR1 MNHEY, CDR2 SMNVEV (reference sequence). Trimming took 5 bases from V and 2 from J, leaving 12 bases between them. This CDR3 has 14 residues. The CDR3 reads CASSLGPLNYGYTF. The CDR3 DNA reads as TGTGCCAGCAGTCTGGGACCTTTAAACTATGGCTACACCTTC.

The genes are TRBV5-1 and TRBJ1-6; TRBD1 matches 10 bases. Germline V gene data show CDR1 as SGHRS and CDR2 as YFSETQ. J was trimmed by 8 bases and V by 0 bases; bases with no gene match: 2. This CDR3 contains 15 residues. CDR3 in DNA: TGCGCCAGCAGCTTGGAGGGACAGGGGCATTCACCCCTCCACTTT. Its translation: CASSLEGQGHSPLHF. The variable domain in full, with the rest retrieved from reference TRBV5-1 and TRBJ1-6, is KAGVTQTPRYLIKTRGQQVTLSCSPISGHRSVSWYQQTPGQGLQFLFEYFSETQRNKGNFPGRFSGRQFSNSRSEMNVSTLELGDSALYLCASSLEGQGHSPLHFGNGTRLTVT.

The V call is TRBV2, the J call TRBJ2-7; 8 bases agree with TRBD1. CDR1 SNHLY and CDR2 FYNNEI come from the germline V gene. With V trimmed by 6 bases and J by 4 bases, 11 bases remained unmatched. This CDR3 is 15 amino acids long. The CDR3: CASRELTGVIYEQYF. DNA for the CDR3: TGTGCCAGCAGGGAACTGACAGGGGTAATTTACGAGCAGTACTTC.

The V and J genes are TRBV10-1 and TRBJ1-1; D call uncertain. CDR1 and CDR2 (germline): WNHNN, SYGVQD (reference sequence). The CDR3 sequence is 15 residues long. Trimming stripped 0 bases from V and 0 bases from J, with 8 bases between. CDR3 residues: CASSESQVLNTEAFF. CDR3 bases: TGCGCCAGCAGTGAGTCGCAGGTTTTGAACACTGAAGCTTTCTTT.

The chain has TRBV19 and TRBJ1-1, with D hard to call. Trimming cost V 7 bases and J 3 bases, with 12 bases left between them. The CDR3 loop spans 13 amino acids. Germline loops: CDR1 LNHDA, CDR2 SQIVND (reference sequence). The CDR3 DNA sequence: TGTGCCAGTACCCGCCCCCTGGACACTGAAGCTTTCTTT. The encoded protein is CASTRPLDTEAFF.

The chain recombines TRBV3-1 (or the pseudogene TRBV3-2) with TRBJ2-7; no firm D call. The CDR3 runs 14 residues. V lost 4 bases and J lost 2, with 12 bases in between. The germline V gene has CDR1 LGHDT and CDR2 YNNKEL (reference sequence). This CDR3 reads CASSPALGPYEQYF. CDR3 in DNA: TGTGCCAGCAGCCCCGCGCTAGGTCCCTACGAGCAGTACTTC.

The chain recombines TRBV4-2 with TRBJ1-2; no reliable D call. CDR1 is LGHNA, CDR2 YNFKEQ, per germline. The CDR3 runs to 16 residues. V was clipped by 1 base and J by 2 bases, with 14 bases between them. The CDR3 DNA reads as TGTGCCAGCAGCCAAGCATTGGATCCGGGGAACTATGGCTACACCTTC. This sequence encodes CASSQALDPGNYGYTF.

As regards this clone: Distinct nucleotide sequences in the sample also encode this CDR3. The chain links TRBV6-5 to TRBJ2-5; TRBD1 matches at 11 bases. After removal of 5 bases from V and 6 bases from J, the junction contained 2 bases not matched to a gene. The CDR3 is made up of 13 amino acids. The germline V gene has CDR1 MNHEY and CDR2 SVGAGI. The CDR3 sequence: CASSMDRGQTQYF. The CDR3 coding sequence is TGTGCCAGCAGTATGGACAGGGGGCAGACCCAGTACTTC.

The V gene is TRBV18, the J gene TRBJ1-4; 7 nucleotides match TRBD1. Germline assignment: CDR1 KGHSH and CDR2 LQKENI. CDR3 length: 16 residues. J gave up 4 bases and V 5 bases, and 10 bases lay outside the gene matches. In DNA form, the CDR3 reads TGTGCCAGCTCATTCGGACAGGCCGGTATTAATGAAAAACTGTTTTTT. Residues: CASSFGQAGINEKLFF.

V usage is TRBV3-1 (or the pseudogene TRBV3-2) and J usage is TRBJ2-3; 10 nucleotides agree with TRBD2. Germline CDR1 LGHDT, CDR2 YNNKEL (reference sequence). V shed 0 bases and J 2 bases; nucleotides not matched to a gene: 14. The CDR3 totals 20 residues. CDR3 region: CASSQDLLGLAGAHTDTQYF. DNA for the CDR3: TGTGCCAGCAGCCAAGATCTTCTTGGGCTAGCGGGGGCCCACACAGATACGCAGTATTTT.

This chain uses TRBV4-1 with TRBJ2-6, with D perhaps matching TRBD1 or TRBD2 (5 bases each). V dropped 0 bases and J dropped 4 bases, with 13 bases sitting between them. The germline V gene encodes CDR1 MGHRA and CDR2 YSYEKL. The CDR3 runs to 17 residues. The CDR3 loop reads CASSQEGTGWGANVLTF. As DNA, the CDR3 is TGCGCCAGCAGCCAAGAGGGGACGGGGTGGGGGGCCAACGTCCTGACTTTC.